Given below is one TCR beta chain in context. Original processing methods: For nucleated cells, counts were estimated from reference gene primer amplification. TCRdb's copy holds only in-frame clones and misses some; the assay was immunoSEQ multiplex PCR. V, J and clone size derive from that table, while D and trimming were established from the DNA sequence. Altogether 150,000 or so clones are present, around 82% being singletons, with the ten largest covering 0.63%. The CDR3 covers 13 residues. Losses at the gene ends were 6 bases for V and 1 base for J; bases not matched to a gene: 0. This sample was taken from a study of blood T cell repertoires in COVID-19. Those enrolled in Seattle joined during active infection and were followed longitudinally afterward.

This rearrangement joins TRBV12-3 or TRBV12-4 to TRBJ1-1; 9 nucleotides align to TRBD1. Sequencing was done on a sample of peripheral blood. The TCR sequence derives from a man aged 55 to 69 with COVID-19, enrolled during active disease. CDR3 DNA: TGTGCCAGCAGGGACAGGGGGAACACTGAAGCTTTCTTT. Protein product: CASRDRGNTEAFF.